Listed below are T cell receptor beta chains from one sample, sequenced in a study of cytomegalovirus exposure and HLA in healthy donors. The method was immunoSEQ multiplex PCR; TCRdb's version includes in-frame clones alone and lacks a portion of them. The repertoire holds approximately 170,000 clones, with about 85% as singletons. Sample: PBMCs. The receptors come from a woman aged 50 to 60 in good health and CMV-seropositive. The CDR3 runs from the conserved cysteine through the conserved F or W.

CDR3aa,v_gene,j_gene
CASSPLTEAFF,TRBV11-2,TRBJ1-1
CASSDTGQGAGTEAFF,TRBV6-4,TRBJ1-1
CASSPSPLQETQYF,TRBV18,TRBJ2-5
CASSALDSRVGGISEGYTF,TRBV9,TRBJ1-2
CASCVSGGTDTQYF,TRBV7-3,TRBJ2-3
CASSSRGGPETQYF,TRBV7-9,TRBJ2-5
CASRTGLATGELFF,TRBV9,TRBJ2-2
CASTPGQGAYEQYF,TRBV18,TRBJ2-7
CASSQAGSAYEQYF,TRBV6-5,TRBJ2-7
CSVDRRGGFTF,TRBV29-1,TRBJ1-2
CLCGALENGYTF,TRBV28,TRBJ1-2
CASSYTGEGYTF,TRBV6-5,TRBJ1-2
CASSSPGVEQYF,TRBV5-1,TRBJ2-7
CASSVTPAKNIQYF,TRBV19,TRBJ2-4
CASSLVPGVRNEQFF,TRBV7-6,TRBJ2-1
CASSFSGSYEQYF,TRBV19,TRBJ2-7
CASSYSYLQGTEAFF,TRBV6-5,TRBJ1-1
CASSHPGRTGGTEAFF,TRBV4-2,TRBJ1-1
CASSLDGTGYSQPQHF,TRBV7-2,TRBJ1-5
CASSSRPPGQDYTGELFF,TRBV21-1,TRBJ2-2
CASSPRWGGAYEQYF,TRBV7-2,TRBJ2-7
CASSRDWGIAYEQYF,TRBV14,TRBJ2-7
CASSQPLNRASGNTIYF,TRBV4-1,TRBJ1-3
CASSLRGGEANTEAFF,TRBV5-1,TRBJ1-1
CASSPIDRSHSKAFF,TRBV11-2,TRBJ1-1
CASRDVGQGKSPLHF,TRBV6-1,TRBJ1-6
CASSLLAGGVSSEQYF,TRBV5-4,.
CASSLRLAETGELFF,TRBV7-2,TRBJ2-2
CASSWTETTDTQYF,TRBV6-6,TRBJ2-3
CASRRGQGHTEAFF,TRBV2,TRBJ1-1
CASSLASREQYF,TRBV7-2,TRBJ2-7
CASSFNSINYGYTF,TRBV7-2,TRBJ1-2
CASSSLAGEYNEQFF,TRBV9,TRBJ2-1
CASSAPGTGNEKLFF,TRBV19,TRBJ1-4
CASSQGRSGGTYEQYF,TRBV4-3,.
CASSQGREPEHF,TRBV7-9,TRBJ1-5
CASSFRAANTIYF,TRBV6-1,TRBJ1-3
CASSLGGQGRSEQYF,TRBV28,TRBJ2-7
CASSLSQGDNSPLHF,TRBV5-1,TRBJ1-6
CASSYSMGQGADGYTF,TRBV6-5,TRBJ1-2
CASSQDERDSTIYF,TRBV4-3,TRBJ1-3
CASSLMWNRAHEQYF,TRBV6-5,TRBJ2-7
CASSPRQGATGELFF,TRBV18,TRBJ2-2
CASSPLGGGGYNEQFF,TRBV7-9,TRBJ2-1
CASSLRGLAETQYF,TRBV27,TRBJ2-5
CASSPPQTGKAFF,TRBV7-9,TRBJ1-1